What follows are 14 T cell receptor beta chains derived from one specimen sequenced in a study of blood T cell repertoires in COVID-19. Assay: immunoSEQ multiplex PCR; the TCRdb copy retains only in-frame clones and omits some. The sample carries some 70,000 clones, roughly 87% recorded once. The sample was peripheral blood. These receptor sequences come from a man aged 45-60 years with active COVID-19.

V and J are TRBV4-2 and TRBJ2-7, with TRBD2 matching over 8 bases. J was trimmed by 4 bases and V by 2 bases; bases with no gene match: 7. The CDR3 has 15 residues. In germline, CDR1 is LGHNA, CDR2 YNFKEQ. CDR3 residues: CASSQTGTSMYEQYF. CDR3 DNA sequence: TGTGCCAGCAGCCAAACCGGGACTAGTATGTACGAGCAGTACTTC.

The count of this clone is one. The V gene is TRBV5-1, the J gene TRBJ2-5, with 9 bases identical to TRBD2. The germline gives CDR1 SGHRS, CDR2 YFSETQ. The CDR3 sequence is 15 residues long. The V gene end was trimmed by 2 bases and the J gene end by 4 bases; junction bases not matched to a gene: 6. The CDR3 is CASSLRTSARETQYF. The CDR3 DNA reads TGCGCCAGCAGCTTAAGGACTAGCGCCAGAGAGACCCAGTACTTC. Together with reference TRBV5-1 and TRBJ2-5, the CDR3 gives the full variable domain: KAGVTQTPRYLIKTRGQQVTLSCSPISGHRSVSWYQQTPGQGLQFLFEYFSETQRNKGNFPGRFSGRQFSNSRSEMNVSTLELGDSALYLCASSLRTSARETQYFGPGTRLLVL.

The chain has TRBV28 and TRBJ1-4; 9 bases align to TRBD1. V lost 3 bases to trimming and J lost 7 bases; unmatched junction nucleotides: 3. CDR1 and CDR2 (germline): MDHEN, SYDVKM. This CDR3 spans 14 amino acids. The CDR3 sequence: CASSLTGGGEKLFF. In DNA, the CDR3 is TGTGCCAGCAGTTTGACAGGGGGTGGTGAAAAACTGTTTTTT.

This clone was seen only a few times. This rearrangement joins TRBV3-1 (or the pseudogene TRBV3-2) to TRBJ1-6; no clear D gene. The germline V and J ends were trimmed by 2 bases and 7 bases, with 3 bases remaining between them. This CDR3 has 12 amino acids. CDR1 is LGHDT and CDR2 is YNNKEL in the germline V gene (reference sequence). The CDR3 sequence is CASSQLNSPLHF. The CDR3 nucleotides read TGTGCCAGCAGCCAATTAAATTCACCCCTCCACTTT.

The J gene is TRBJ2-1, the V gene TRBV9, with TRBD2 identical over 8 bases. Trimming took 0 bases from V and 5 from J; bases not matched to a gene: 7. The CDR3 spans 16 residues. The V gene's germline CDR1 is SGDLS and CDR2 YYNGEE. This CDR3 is CASSVAIGGGNNEQFF. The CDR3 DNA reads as TGTGCCAGCAGCGTAGCTATTGGCGGGGGGAACAATGAGCAGTTCTTC.

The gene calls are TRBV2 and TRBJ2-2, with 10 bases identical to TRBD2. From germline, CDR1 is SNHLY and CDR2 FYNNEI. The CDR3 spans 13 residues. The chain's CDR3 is CAGETSGTGELFF. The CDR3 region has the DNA TGTGCTGGGGAGACTAGCGGGACCGGGGAGCTGTTTTTT.

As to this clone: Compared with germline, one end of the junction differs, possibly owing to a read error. The CDR3 DNA reads TGTGCCAGCAGCGAAGATCGGACTAGCGGGAGCTCCTACAATGAGCAGTTCTTC. This sequence encodes CASSEDRTSGSSYNEQFF. The chain links TRBV3-1 (or the pseudogene TRBV3-2) to TRBJ2-1; TRBD2 aligns across 13 bases. The CDR3 totals 18 residues. Germline CDR1 and CDR2: LGHDT and YNNKEL (reference sequence).

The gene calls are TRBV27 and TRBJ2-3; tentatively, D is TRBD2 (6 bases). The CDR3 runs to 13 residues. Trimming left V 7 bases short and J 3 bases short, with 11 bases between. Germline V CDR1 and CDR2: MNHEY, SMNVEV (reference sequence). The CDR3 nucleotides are TGTGCCAGCACCTCCGGGGGTACAGATACGCAGTATTTT. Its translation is CASTSGGTDTQYF.

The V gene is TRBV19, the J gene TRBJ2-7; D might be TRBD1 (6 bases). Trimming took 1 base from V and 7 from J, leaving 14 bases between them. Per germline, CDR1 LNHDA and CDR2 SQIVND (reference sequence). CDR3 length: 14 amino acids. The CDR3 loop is CASSIAEQGSEQYF. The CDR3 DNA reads TGTGCCAGTAGTATAGCCGAACAGGGATCGGAGCAGTACTTC. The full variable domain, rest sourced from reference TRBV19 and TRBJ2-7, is DGGITQSPKYLFRKEGQNVTLSCEQNLNHDAMYWYRQDPGQGLRLIYYSQIVNDFQKGDIAEGYSVSREKKESFPLTVTSAQKNPTAFYLCASSIAEQGSEQYFGPGTRLTVT.

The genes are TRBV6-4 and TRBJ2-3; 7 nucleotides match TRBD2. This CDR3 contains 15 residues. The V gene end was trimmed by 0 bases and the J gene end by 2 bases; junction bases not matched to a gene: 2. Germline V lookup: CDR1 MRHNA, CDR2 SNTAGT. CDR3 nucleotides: TGTGCCAGCAGTGACTCGAGCGGGGACACAGATACGCAGTATTTT. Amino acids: CASSDSSGDTDTQYF.

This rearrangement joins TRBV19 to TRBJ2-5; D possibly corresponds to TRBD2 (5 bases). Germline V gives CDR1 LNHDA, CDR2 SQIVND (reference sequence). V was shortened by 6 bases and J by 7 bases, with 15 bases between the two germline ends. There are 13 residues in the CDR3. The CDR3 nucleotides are TGTGCCAGTAGCGGACCGGGGAAGGGGACCCAGTACTTC. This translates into CASSGPGKGTQYF.

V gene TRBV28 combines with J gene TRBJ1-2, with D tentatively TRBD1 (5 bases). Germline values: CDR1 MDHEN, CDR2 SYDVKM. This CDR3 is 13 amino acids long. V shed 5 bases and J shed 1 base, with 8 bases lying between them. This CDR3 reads CASSTGNNYGYTF. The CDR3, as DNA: TGTGCCAGCAGTACAGGAAATAACTATGGCTACACCTTC.

DNA for the CDR3: TGTGCCAGCAGGAGGGGGACAGGGGAAGAGCAGTACTTC. Protein sequence: CASRRGTGEEQYF. V usage is TRBV27 and J usage is TRBJ2-7; 10 nucleotides match TRBD1. Germline V gene data show CDR1 as MNHEY and CDR2 as SMNVEV (reference sequence). The CDR3 runs to 13 residues. Germline trimming cut 6 bases from V and 7 bases from J; bases unmatched to any gene: 6.

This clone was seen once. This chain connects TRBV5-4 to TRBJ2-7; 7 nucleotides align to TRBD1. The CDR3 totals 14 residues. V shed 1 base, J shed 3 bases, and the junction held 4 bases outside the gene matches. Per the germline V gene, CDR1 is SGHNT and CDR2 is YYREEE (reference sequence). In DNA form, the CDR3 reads TGTGCCAGCAGCTTGACGACAGGGAACTACGAGCAGTACTTC. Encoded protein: CASSLTTGNYEQYF.